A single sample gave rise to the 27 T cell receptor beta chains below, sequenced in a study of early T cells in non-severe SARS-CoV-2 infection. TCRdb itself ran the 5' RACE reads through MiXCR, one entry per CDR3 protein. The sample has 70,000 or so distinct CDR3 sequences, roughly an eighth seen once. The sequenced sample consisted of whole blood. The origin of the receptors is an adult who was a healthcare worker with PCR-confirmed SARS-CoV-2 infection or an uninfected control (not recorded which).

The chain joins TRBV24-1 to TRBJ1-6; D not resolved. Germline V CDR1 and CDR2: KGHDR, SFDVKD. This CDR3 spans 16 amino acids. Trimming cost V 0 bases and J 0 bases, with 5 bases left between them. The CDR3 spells CATSDLKSSYNSPLHF. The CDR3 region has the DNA TGTGCCACCAGTGATTTGAAGAGCTCCTATAATTCACCCCTCCACTTT.

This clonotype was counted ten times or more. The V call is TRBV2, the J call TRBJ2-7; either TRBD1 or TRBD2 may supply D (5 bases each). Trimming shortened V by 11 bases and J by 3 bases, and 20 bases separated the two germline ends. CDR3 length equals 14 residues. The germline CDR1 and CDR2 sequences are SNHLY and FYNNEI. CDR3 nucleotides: TGTGCCCGCGGGTTGGCAGGGCAGAACTACGAGCAGTACTTC. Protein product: CARGLAGQNYEQYF.

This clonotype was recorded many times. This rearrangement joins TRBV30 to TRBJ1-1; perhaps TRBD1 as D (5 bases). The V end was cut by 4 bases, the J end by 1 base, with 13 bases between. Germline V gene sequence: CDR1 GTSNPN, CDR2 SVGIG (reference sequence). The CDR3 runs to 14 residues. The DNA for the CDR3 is TGTGCCTGGAACGTAGGGACGTCGAACACTGAAGCTTTCTTT. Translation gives CAWNVGTSNTEAFF.

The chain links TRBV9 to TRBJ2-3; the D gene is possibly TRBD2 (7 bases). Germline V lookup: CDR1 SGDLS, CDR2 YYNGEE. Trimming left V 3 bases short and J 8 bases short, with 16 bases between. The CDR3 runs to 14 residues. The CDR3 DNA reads TGTGCCAGCAGCGCGGGGGGCAGGGGAGGTACGCAGTATTTT. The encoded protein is CASSAGGRGGTQYF. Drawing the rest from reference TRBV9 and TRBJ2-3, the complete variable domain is DSGVTQTPKHLITATGQRVTLRCSPRSGDLSVYWYQQSLDQGLQFLIQYYNGEERAKGNILERFSAQQFPDLHSELNLSSLELGDSALYFCASSAGGRGGTQYFGPGTRLTVL.

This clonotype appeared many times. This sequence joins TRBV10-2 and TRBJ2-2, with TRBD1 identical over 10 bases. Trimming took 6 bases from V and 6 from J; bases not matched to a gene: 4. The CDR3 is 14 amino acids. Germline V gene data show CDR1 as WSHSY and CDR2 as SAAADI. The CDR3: CASRDRGYAGELFF. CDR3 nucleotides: TGCGCCAGCAGGGACAGGGGGTATGCCGGGGAGCTGTTTTTT.

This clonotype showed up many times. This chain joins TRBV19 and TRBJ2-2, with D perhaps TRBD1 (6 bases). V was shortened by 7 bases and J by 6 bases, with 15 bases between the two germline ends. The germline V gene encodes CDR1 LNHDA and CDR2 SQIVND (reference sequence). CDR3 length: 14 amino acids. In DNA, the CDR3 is TGTGCCAGTACCCCCAGGGGAGTTGCCGGGGAGCTGTTTTTT. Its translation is CASTPRGVAGELFF.

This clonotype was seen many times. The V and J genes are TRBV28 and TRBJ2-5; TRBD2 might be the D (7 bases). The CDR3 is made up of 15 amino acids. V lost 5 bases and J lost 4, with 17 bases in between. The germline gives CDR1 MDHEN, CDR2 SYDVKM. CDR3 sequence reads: CASSPSGGGGETQYF. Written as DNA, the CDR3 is TGTGCCAGCAGTCCCTCGGGGGGCGGGGGAGAGACCCAGTACTTC.

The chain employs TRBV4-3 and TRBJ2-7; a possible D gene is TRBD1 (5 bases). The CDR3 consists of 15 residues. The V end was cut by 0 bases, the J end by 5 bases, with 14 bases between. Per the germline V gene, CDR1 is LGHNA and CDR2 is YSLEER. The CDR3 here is CASSQDNQGTNEQYF. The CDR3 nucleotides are TGCGCCAGCAGCCAAGATAACCAGGGTACTAACGAGCAGTACTTC.

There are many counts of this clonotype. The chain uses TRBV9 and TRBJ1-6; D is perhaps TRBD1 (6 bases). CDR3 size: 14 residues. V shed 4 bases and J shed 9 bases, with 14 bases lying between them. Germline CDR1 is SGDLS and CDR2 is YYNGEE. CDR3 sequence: CASSPGGLGSPLHF. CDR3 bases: TGTGCCAGCAGCCCGGGGGGCTTAGGTTCACCCCTCCACTTT.

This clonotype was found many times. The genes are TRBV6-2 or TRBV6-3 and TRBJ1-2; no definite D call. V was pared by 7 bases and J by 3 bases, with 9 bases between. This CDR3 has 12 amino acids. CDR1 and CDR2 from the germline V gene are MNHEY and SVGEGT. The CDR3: CASKPAYYGYTF. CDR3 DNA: TGTGCCAGCAAGCCCGCATACTATGGCTACACCTTC.

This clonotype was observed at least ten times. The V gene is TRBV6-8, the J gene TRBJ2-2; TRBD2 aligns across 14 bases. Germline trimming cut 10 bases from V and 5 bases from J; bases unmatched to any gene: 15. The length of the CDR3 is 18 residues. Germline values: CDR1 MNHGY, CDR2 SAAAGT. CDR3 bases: TGTGCCACAAGAGGCTACGGGACTAGCGGGAGTCGAACCGGGGAGCTGTTTTTT. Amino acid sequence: CATRGYGTSGSRTGELFF.

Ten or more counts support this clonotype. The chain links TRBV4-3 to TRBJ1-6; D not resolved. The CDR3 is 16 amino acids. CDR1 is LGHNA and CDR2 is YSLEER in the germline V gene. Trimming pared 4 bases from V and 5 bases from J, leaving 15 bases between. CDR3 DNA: TGCGCCAGCAGCCCTTCATTGATTGTGAATAATTCACCCCTCCACTTT. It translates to CASSPSLIVNNSPLHF.

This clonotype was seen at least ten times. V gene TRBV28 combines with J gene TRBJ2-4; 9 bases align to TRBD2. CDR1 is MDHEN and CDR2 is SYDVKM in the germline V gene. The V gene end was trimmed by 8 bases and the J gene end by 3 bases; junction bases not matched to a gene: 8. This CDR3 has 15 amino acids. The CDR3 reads CASRRTSVNKNIQYF. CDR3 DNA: TGTGCCAGCCGAAGGACTAGCGTAAACAAAAACATTCAGTACTTC.

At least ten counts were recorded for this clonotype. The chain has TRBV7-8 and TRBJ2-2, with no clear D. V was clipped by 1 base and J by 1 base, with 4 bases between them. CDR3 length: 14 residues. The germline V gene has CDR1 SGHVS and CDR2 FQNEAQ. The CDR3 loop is CASSLVQNTGELFF. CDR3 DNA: TGTGCCAGCAGCTTAGTCCAGAACACCGGGGAGCTGTTTTTT.

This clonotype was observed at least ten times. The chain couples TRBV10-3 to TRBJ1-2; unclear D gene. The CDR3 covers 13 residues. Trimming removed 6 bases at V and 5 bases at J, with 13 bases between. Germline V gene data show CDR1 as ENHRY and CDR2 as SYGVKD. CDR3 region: CAISSGGEYGYTF. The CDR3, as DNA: TGTGCCATCAGCTCCGGCGGAGAGTATGGCTACACCTTC.

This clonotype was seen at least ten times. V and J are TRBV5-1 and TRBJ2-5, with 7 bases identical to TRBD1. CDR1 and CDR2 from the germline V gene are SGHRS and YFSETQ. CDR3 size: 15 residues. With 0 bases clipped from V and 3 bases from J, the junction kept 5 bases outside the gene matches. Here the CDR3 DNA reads TGCGCCAGCAGCTTGGGGATAGGGGGCAAAGAGACCCAGTACTTC. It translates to CASSLGIGGKETQYF.

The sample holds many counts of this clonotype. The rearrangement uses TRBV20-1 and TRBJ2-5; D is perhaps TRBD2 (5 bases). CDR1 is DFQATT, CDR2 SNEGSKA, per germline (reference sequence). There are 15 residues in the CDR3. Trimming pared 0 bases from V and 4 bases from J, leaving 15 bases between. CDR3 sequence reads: CSARDGLARGETQYF. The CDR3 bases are TGCAGTGCTAGAGATGGCCTAGCTCGGGGAGAGACCCAGTACTTC.

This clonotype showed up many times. This CDR3 is CASSPVLNTEAFF. CDR3 sequence (DNA): TGTGCCAGCAGCCCCGTACTGAACACTGAAGCTTTCTTT. The chain carries TRBV7-9 and TRBJ1-1; D unresolved. CDR3 length: 13 amino acids. The germline gives CDR1 SEHNR, CDR2 FQNEAQ (reference sequence). Trimming took 5 bases from V and 0 from J, leaving 7 bases between them.

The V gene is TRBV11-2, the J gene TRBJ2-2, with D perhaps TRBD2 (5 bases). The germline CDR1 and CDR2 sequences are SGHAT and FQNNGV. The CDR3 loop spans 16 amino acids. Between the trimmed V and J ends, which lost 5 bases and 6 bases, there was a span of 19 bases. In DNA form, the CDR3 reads TGTGCCAGCAGCCCTCGTGAGGGTAGTTTATCCGGGGAGCTGTTTTTT. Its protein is CASSPREGSLSGELFF.

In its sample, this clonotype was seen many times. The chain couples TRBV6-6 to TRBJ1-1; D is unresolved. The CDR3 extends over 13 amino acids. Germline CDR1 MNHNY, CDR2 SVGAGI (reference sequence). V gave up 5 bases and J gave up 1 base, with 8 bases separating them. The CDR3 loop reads CASSTLGNTEAFF. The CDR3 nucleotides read TGTGCCAGCAGTACCCTCGGGAACACTGAAGCTTTCTTT.

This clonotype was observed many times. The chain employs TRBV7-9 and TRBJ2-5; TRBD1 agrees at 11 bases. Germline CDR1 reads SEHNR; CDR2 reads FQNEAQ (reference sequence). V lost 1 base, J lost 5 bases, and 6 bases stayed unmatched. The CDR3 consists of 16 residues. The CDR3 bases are TGTGCCAGCAGCTTAGGGACAGGGGGCTGGCACGAGACCCAGTACTTC. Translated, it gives CASSLGTGGWHETQYF.

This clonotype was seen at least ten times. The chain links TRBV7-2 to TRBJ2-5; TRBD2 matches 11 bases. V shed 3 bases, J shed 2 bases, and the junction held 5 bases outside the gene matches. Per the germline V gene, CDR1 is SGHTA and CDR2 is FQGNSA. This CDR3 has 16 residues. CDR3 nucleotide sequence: TGTGCCAGCAGCTTGTTAGCGGGAGGGTGGCAAGAGACCCAGTACTTC. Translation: CASSLLAGGWQETQYF.

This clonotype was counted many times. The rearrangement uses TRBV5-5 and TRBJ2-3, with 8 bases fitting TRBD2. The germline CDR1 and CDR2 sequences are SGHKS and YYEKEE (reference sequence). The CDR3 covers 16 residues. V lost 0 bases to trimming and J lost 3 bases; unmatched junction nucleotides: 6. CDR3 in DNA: TGTGCCAGCAGCTTGGTGGCGGGGGGCCTTACAGATACGCAGTATTTT. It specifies CASSLVAGGLTDTQYF.

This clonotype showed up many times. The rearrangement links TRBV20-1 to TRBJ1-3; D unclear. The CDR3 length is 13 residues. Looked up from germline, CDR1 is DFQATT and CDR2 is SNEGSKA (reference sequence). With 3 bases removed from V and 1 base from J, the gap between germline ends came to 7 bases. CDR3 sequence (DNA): TGCAGTGCTAGCCCCCCTTCTGGAAACACCATATATTTT. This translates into CSASPPSGNTIYF.

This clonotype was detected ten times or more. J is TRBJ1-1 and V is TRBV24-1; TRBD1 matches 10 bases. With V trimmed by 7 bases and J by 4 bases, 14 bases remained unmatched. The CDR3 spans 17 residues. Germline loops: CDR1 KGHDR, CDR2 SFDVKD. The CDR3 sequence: CATRDTVQGQGTTEAFF. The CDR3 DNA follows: TGTGCCACCAGAGATACCGTCCAGGGACAGGGGACCACTGAAGCTTTCTTT.

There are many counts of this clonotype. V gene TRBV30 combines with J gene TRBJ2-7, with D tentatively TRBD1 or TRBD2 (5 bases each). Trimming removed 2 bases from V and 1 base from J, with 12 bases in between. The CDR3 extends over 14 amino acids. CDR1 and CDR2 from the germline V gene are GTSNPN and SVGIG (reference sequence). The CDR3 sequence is CAWSWDARSYEQYF. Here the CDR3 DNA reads TGTGCCTGGAGTTGGGACGCGCGATCCTACGAGCAGTACTTC.

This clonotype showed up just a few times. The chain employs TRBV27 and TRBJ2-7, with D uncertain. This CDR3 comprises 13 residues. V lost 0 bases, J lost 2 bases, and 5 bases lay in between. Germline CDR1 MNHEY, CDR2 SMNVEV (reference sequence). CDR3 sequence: CASSLSAAYEQYF. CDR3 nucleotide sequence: TGTGCCAGCAGTTTATCGGCAGCCTACGAGCAGTACTTC.